This entry lists 8 T cell receptor beta chains sequenced from one sample in a study of blood T cell repertoires in COVID-19. This table comes from immunoSEQ multiplex PCR, and its TCRdb copy is limited to in-frame clones, with some not included. This table holds 270,000 or so clones, approximately 80% found once. The sample was peripheral blood. These receptors came from a human donor in a cohort sampled during active COVID-19.

This clone was seen a few times. The J gene is TRBJ2-3, the V gene TRBV7-2, with TRBD1 matching over 8 bases. Germline-derived CDR1 and CDR2 are SGHTA and FQGNSA. V lost 5 bases to trimming and J lost 6 bases; unmatched junction nucleotides: 16. CDR3 length: 17 residues. The CDR3 reads CASSLRQGRSGMDTQYF. The CDR3 coding sequence is TGTGCCAGCAGCCTAAGACAGGGGAGAAGCGGCATGGATACGCAGTATTTT.

The chain uses TRBV27 and TRBJ2-1, with D perhaps TRBD1 (6 bases). The CDR3 consists of 13 residues. Trimming left V 3 bases short and J 9 bases short, with 12 bases between. Germline CDR1 and CDR2: MNHEY and SMNVEV (reference sequence). CDR3 in amino acids: CASSFTGTTEQFF. Written as DNA, the CDR3 is TGTGCCAGCAGTTTCACAGGGACCACTGAGCAGTTCTTC.

A note on this clone: This CDR3 is also generated by other DNA sequences in the sample. The chain couples TRBV24-1 to TRBJ2-1; D call uncertain. The germline V gene encodes CDR1 KGHDR and CDR2 SFDVKD. Trimming left V 2 bases short and J 8 bases short, with 3 bases between. The CDR3 covers 11 residues. Written as DNA, the CDR3 is TGTGCCACCAGTGATTCATATGAGCAGTTCTTC. Its protein is CATSDSYEQFF.

The chain employs TRBV6-5 and TRBJ2-7, with 10 bases aligning to TRBD2. The CDR3 consists of 15 residues. CDR1 is MNHEY, CDR2 SVGAGI, per germline. V was clipped by 2 bases and J by 4 bases; unmatched bases: 5. CDR3 in DNA: TGTGCCAGCAGTTACAGTCCTAGCGGGGGTTACGAGCAGTACTTC. As protein: CASSYSPSGGYEQYF.

The V call is TRBV11-2, the J call TRBJ2-3; 7 nucleotides agree with TRBD2. CDR1 is SGHAT and CDR2 is FQNNGV in the germline V gene. The length of the CDR3 is 15 residues. V dropped 5 bases and J dropped 6; count of bases not matched to a gene: 11. The CDR3 DNA follows: TGTGCCAGCAGCGCGAGGGAGGGATCGTTTGATACGCAGTATTTT. Its translation is CASSAREGSFDTQYF.

The gene calls are TRBV9 and TRBJ1-4, with D perhaps TRBD1 (6 bases). This CDR3 is 15 amino acids long. From germline, CDR1 is SGDLS and CDR2 YYNGEE. Trimming pared 1 base from V and 4 bases from J, leaving 11 bases between. CDR3 loop: CASSVSGQINEKLFF. The DNA of the CDR3 is TGTGCCAGCAGCGTATCCGGACAGATTAATGAAAAACTGTTTTTT.

The chain combines TRBV29-1 with TRBJ1-2; TRBD1 matches 9 bases. The CDR3 consists of 13 residues. The germline V gene has CDR1 SQVTM and CDR2 ANQGSEA. Losses at the gene ends were 6 bases for V and 3 bases for J; bases not matched to a gene: 5. CDR3 nucleotide sequence: TGCAGCGTCCTGGGACAGGGCCACTATGGCTACACCTTC. Protein sequence: CSVLGQGHYGYTF. Full variable domain (remainder filled in from reference TRBV29-1 and TRBJ1-2): SAVISQKPSRDICQRGTSLTIQCQVDSQVTMMFWYRQQPGQSLTLIATANQGSEATYESGFVIDKFPISRPNLTFSTLTVSNMSPEDSSIYLCSVLGQGHYGYTFGSGTRLTVV.

This chain joins TRBV7-9 and TRBJ2-3; possibly TRBD2 for D (6 bases). Trimming stripped 1 base from V and 4 bases from J, with 9 bases between. CDR3 length: 14 residues. CDR1 and CDR2 from the germline V gene are SEHNR and FQNEAQ (reference sequence). DNA for the CDR3: TGTGCCAGCAGCTTAGACGCGGGATCAGATACGCAGTATTTT. Protein product: CASSLDAGSDTQYF.